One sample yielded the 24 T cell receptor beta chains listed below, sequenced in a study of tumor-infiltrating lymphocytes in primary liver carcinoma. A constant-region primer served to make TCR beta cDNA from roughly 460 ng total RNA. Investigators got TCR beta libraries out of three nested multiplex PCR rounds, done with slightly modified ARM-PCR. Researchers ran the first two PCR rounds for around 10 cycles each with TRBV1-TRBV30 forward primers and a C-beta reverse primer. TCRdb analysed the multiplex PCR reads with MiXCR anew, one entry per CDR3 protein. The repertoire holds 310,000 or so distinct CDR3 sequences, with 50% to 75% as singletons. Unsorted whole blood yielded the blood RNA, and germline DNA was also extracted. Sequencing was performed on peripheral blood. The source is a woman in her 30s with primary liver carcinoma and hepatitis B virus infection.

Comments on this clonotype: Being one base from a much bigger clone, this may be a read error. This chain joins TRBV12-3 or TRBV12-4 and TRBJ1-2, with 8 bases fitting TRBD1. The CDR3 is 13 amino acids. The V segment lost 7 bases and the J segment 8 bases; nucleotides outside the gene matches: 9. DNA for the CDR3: TGTGCCAGCACTCTTAGAAGGACAGGGGGCTACACCTTC. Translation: CASTLRRTGGYTF.

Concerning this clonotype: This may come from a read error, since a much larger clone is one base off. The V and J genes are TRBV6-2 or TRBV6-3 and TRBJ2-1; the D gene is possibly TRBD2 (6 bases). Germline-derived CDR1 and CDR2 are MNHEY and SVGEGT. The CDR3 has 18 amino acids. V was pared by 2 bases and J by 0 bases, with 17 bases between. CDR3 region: CASSYPAGGPGSYNEQFF. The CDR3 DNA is TGTGCCAGCAGTTACCCGGCAGGAGGGCCGGGCTCCTACAATGAGCAGTTCTTC.

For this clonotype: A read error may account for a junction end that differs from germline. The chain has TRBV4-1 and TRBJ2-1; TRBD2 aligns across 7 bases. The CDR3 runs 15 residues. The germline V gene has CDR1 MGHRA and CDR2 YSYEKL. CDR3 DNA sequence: TGCGCCAGGAGCCCCGGGCGAGGAGGCGGGAGTGAGCAGTTCTTC. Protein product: CARSPGRGGGSEQFF.

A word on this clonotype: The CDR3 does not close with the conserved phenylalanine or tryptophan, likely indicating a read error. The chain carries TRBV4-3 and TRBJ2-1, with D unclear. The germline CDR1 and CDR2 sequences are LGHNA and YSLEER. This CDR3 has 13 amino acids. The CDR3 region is CARSQEWAHEQFY. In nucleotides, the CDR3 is TGCGCCCGCAGCCAAGAGTGGGCTCATGAGCAGTTCTAC.

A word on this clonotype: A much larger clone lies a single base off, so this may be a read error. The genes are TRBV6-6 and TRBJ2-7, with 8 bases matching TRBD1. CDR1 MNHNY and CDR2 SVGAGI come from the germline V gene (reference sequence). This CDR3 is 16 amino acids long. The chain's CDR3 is CTSRADRGRGSYEQYF. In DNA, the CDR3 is TGTACCAGCAGGGCCGACAGGGGAAGGGGCTCCTACGAGCAGTACTTC.

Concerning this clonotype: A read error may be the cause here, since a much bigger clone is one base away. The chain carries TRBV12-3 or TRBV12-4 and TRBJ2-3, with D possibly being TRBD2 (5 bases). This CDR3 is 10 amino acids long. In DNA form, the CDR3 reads TGTGTCAGCAGCGGTAGCGCGCAGTATTTT. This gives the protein CVSSGSAQYF.

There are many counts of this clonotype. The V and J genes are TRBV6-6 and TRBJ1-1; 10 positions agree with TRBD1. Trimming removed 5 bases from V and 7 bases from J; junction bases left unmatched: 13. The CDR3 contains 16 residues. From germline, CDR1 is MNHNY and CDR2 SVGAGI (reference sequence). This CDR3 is CASSTDRGRRGNEAFF. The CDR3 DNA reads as TGTGCCAGCAGTACCGACAGGGGGCGCAGGGGTAATGAAGCTTTCTTT.

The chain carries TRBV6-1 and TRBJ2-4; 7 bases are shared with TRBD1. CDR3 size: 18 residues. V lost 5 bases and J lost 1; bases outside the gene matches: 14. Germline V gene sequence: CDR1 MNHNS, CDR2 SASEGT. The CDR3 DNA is TGTGCCAGCAGTTACAGGGGTGACTACTTGATGGCCAAAAACATTCAGTACTTC. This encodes CASSYRGDYLMAKNIQYF.

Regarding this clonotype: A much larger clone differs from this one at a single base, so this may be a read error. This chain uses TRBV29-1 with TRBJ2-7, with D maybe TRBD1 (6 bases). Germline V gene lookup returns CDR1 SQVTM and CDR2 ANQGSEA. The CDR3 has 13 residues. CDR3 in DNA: TGCAACGGCGGACAGCTCAAAACCTACGAGCAGTACTTC. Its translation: CNGGQLKTYEQYF.

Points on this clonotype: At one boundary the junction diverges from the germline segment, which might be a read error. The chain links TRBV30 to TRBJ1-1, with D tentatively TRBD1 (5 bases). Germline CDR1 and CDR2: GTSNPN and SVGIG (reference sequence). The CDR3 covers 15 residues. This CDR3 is CAWSATRGRNTEAFF. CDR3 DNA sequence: TGCGCCTGGAGTGCAACCCGGGGCCGGAACACTGAAGCTTTCTTT.

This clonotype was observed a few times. This CDR3 reads CASSQEGVLTDTQYF. CDR3 nucleotides: TGTGCCAGCAGCCAAGAAGGGGTCTTAACAGATACGCAGTATTTT. This rearrangement joins TRBV4-2 to TRBJ2-3; D is possibly TRBD1 (5 bases). CDR1 and CDR2 from the germline V gene are LGHNA and YNFKEQ. V lost 0 bases and J 3 bases, leaving 10 bases between the germline ends. CDR3 size: 15 residues.

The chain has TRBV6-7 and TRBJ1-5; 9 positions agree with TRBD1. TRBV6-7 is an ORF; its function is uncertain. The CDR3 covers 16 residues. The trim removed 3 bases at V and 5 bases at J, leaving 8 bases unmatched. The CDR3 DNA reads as TGTGCCAGCAGTTATAAGGACAGGGGATTTTATCAGCCCCAGCATTTT. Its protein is CASSYKDRGFYQPQHF.

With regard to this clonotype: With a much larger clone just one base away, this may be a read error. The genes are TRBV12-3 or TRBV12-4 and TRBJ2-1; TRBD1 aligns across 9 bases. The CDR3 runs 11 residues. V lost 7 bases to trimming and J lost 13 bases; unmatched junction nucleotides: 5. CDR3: CASNRGQGQFF. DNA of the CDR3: TGTGCCAGCAATAGGGGACAGGGACAGTTCTTC.

Here the CDR3 DNA reads TGTGCCAGCAGTTTGGCGGGACAGGGACGCGAGCAGTACTTC. Translating it yields CASSLAGQGREQYF. The chain employs TRBV11-1 and TRBJ2-7; 9 bases fit TRBD1. Unmatched junction bases numbered 9, after V lost 6 bases and J lost 6 bases. The CDR3 has 14 residues. The germline V gene encodes CDR1 SGHAT and CDR2 FQDESV (reference sequence).

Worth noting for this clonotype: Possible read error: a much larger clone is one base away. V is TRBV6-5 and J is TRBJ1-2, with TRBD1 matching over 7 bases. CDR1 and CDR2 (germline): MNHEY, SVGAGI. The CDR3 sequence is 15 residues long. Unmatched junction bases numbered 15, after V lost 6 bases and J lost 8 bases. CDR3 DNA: TGTGCCAGCAGATTCGACGGGACAGCCCTCGCGGGCTACACCTTC. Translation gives CASRFDGTALAGYTF.

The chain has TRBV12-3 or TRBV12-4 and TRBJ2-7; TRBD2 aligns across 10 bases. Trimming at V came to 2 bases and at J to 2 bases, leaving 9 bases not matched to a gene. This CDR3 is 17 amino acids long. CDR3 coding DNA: TGTGCCAGCAGTTTATGGGGAGGACTAGCGGTGCCCTACGAGCAGTACTTC. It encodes CASSLWGGLAVPYEQYF.

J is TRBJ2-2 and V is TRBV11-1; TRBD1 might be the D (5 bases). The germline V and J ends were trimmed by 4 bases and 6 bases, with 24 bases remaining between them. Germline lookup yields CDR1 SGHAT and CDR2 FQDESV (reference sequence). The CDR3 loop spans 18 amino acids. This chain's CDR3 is CASSSAERIGVGPGELFF. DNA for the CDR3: TGTGCCAGCAGCTCCGCGGAGAGGATAGGGGTTGGACCCGGGGAGCTGTTTTTT. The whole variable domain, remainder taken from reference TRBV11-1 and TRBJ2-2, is EAEVAQSPRYKITEKSQAVAFWCDPISGHATLYWYRQILGQGPELLVQFQDESVVDDSQLPKDRFSAERLKGVDSTLKIQPAELGDSAMYLCASSSAERIGVGPGELFFGEGSRLTVL.

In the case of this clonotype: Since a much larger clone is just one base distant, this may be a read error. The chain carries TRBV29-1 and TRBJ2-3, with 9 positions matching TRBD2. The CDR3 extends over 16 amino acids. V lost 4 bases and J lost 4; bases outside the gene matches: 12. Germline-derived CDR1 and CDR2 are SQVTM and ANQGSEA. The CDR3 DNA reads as TGCAGCGTTGGGGCCGCCTGTGCGGGAGGGCCAGATACGCAGTATTTT. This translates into CSVGAACAGGPDTQYF.

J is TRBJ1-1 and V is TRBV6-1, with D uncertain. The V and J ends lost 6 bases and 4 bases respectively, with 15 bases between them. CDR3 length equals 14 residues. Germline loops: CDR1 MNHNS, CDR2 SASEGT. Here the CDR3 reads CASRGAGSGTEAFF. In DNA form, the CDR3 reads TGTGCCAGCAGAGGTGCCGGGAGCGGCACTGAAGCTTTCTTT.

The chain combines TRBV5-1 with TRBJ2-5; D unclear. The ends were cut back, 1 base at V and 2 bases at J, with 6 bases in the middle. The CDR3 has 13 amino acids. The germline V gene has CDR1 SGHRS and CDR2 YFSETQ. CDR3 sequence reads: CASSLMKQETQYF. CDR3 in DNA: TGCGCCAGCAGCTTGATGAAGCAAGAGACCCAGTACTTC.

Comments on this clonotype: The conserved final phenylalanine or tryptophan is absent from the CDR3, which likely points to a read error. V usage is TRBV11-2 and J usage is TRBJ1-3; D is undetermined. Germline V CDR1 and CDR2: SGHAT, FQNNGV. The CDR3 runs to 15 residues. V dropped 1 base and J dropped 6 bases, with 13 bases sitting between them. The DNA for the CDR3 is TGTGCCAGCAGCTTAGTCCGGAGTACAGAAAACACCATATATTCT. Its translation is CASSLVRSTENTIYS.

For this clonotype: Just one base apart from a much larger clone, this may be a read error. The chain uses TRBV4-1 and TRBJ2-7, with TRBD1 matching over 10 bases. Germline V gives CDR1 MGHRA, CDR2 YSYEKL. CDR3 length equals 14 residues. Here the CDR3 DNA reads TGCACCAGCAGCCCAAAGACAGGGGGCAGCGAGCAGTACTTC. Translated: CTSSPKTGGSEQYF.

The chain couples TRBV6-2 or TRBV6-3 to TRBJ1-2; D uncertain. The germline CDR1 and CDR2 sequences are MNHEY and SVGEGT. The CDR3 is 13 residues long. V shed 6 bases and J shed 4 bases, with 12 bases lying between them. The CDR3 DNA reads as TGTGCCAGCAGGCGGCAGGAATCCTATGGCTACACCTTC. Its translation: CASRRQESYGYTF.

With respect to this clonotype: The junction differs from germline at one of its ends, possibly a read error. The CDR3 region has the DNA TGTGCCAGCAGTCTTCTCCTCAGCTCCAACACCGGGGAGTTGTTTTTT. It specifies CASSLLLSSNTGELFF. The gene calls are TRBV12-3 or TRBV12-4 and TRBJ2-2, with TRBD2 as a possible D gene (5 bases). The CDR3 covers 16 residues.